One T cell receptor (beta chain) is described in this entry. Its antigen is not identified. Trimming took 3 bases from V and 6 from J, leaving 0 bases between them. The CDR3 covers 10 residues. The germline V gene has CDR1 MNHEY and CDR2 SMNVEV (reference sequence). With the Oncomine TCR Beta short-read assay, DNA from cultured CD4+ T cells was sequenced. A single record per CDR3 protein comes from TCRdb applying MiXCR to the PCR reads. The sample shows about 20,000 distinct CDR3 sequences, around 60% of them seen only once. Documented treatment: roughly 11-day PBMC culture with coronavirus spike peptide pools or control peptides (ViraFEST assay). This specimen belongs to a study of vaccination and CD4 T cells after COVID-19. Study findings and constraints: The study found that a median about 90% of reactive clones in convalescent patients appeared only post-vaccination.

The chain joins TRBV27 to TRBJ1-5; D is unclear. Source: CD4+ T cells from blood, cultured in vitro, taken after SARS-CoV-2 vaccination. The receptor was derived from a human donor who had recovered from COVID-19. In DNA, the CDR3 is TGTGCCAGCAGTTTTCAGCCCCAGCATTTT. It yields the protein CASSFQPQHF.